Listed below are T cell receptor beta chains from one sample, sequenced in a study of post-analysis software for immune sequencing data. TCRdb re-derived calls from the PCR reads in MiXCR, one entry per CDR3 protein. Of roughly 670,000 distinct CDR3 sequences listed, approximately 60% are singletons. Sequencing input: blood. Every receptor here comes from a girl aged 2 to 10 with multiple sclerosis. Each CDR3 is given with its conserved first and last residue. The order of the fields is V gene, D gene, clone size, J gene, CDR3 protein, CDR3 DNA. D genes are given only for firm matches. Rows may omit the clone size; those that give it use once, few, many or a size class.

>TRBV5-1|TRBD2|-|TRBJ2-1
CASSLASGVDNEQFF
TGCGCCAGCAGCTTGGCCAGCGGGGTGGACAATGAGCAGTTCTTC
>TRBV5-5|TRBD2|-|TRBJ2-3
CASSTLAGDPTDTQYF
TGTGCCAGCAGCACCTTAGCGGGAGACCCCACAGATACGCAGTATTTT
>TRBV29-1|-|few|TRBJ1-2
CSVERGYGYTF
TGCAGCGTTGAAAGGGGCTATGGCTACACCTTC
>TRBV5-5|-|once|TRBJ1-1
CASRGTASNTEAFF
TGTGCCAGCAGAGGGACGGCTTCGAACACTGAAGCTTTCTTT
>TRBV20-1|TRBD2|-|TRBJ2-5
CSARLAGGETQYF
TGCAGTGCTCGACTAGCGGGAGGAGAGACCCAGTACTTC
>TRBV10-3|TRBD2|-|TRBJ2-7
CATGLAGGEQYF
TGTGCCACCGGACTAGCGGGAGGCGAGCAGTACTTC
>TRBV6-2/TRBV6-3|TRBD1|few|TRBJ2-1
CASSYAGDREGYNEQFF
TGTGCCAGCAGTTACGCTGGGGACAGGGAAGGGTACAATGAGCAGTTCTTC
>TRBV20-1|-|-|TRBJ2-2
CSARGLTNTGELFF
TGCAGTGCTAGAGGACTAACGAACACCGGGGAGCTGTTTTTT
>TRBV27|TRBD1|-|TRBJ2-1
CASSARQGSSYNEQFF
TGTGCCAGCAGTGCGCGACAGGGAAGCTCCTACAATGAGCAGTTCTTC
>TRBV4-3|TRBD1|-|TRBJ2-3
CASSQDWGTGGTNTQYF
TGCGCCAGCAGCCAAGATTGGGGGACAGGGGGCACGAATACGCAGTATTTT
>TRBV20-1|-|few|TRBJ2-3
CSAKSRFSNQPQYF
TGCAGTGCTAAGTCTAGGTTTTCCAATCAGCCCCAGTATTTT